A single sample is the source of the 16 T cell receptor beta chains below, sequenced in a study of Ad26.COV2.S vaccination and SARS-CoV-2 variants. The method was immunoSEQ multiplex PCR; TCRdb's version includes in-frame clones alone and lacks a portion of them. Of about 680,000 clones in the sample, 70% to 90% are singletons; the top ten hold over 1.3%. As to treatment: around 19 received Ad26.COV2.S at low or high dose, single or two shots; about 5 received placebo; per-sample allocation not given. Following the first vaccine or placebo injection, samples were taken on day 63. The starting material was peripheral blood, obtained in a trial of Ad26.COV2.S vaccine versus placebo. The origin of the receptors is a person aged 18-65 years who received the Ad26.COV2.S COVID-19 vaccine or a placebo.

J is TRBJ1-1 and V is TRBV5-4; 7 bases match TRBD1. The germline V gene encodes CDR1 SGHNT and CDR2 YYREEE (reference sequence). This CDR3 contains 14 residues. V shed 4 bases and J 3 bases; nucleotides not matched to a gene: 6. The CDR3: CASSPRDSYTEAFF. The CDR3 nucleotides read TGTGCCAGCAGCCCCAGGGACAGCTACACTGAAGCTTTCTTT.

The chain uses TRBV5-1 and TRBJ1-1; possible D gene TRBD1, 5 bases. The CDR3 extends over 13 amino acids. Trimming took 4 bases from V and 5 from J, leaving 12 bases between them. Germline CDR1 is SGHRS and CDR2 is YFSETQ. CDR3 nucleotides: TGCGCCAGCAGCATGCAGGGCCATACTGAAGCTTTCTTT. Encoded protein: CASSMQGHTEAFF.

The rearrangement uses TRBV5-6 and TRBJ1-3; D is uncertain. From germline, CDR1 is SGHDT and CDR2 YYEEEE. The CDR3 extends over 15 amino acids. Trimming removed 5 bases from V and 7 bases from J, with 19 bases in between. CDR3 sequence: CASSRVASTSNTIYF. CDR3 coding DNA: TGTGCCAGCAGTAGGGTGGCTTCCACCAGCAACACCATATATTTT.

This chain links TRBV7-9 with TRBJ2-7, with unresolved D. The CDR3 contains 12 residues. Germline-derived CDR1 and CDR2 are SEHNR and FQNEAQ (reference sequence). Trimming took off 4 bases at V and 4 bases at J, with 8 bases between the two ends. The CDR3 reads CASSSLWYEQYF. As DNA, the CDR3 is TGTGCCAGCAGCTCCCTCTGGTACGAGCAGTACTTC.

The rearrangement uses TRBV20-1 and TRBJ2-1; D gene unclear. CDR3 length equals 11 residues. Germline CDR1 is DFQATT and CDR2 is SNEGSKA (reference sequence). Trimming took 7 bases from V and 3 from J, leaving 7 bases between them. CDR3 DNA: TGCAGTGGGAGATTCTACAATGAGCAGTTCTTC. This codes for CSGRFYNEQFF.

This clone was detected once. The rearrangement uses TRBV2 and TRBJ1-2, with 8 nucleotides matching TRBD1. The V and J ends lost 6 bases and 3 bases, in that order; junction bases with no gene match: 6. The V gene's germline CDR1 is SNHLY and CDR2 FYNNEI. The CDR3 has 14 residues. CDR3 nucleotides: TGTGCCAGCAGGAGGACAGGGACCTACTATGGCTACACCTTC. Encoded protein: CASRRTGTYYGYTF.

This sequence joins TRBV24-1 and TRBJ2-3, with 7 nucleotides matching TRBD1. J was trimmed by 10 bases and V by 2 bases; bases with no gene match: 5. Germline CDR1 and CDR2: KGHDR and SFDVKD. The length of the CDR3 is 13 residues. Here the CDR3 reads CATSDSSTGPQYF. The CDR3 DNA reads as TGTGCCACCAGTGATTCGTCGACAGGGCCGCAGTATTTT.

This clone was counted once. The chain is built from TRBV4-2 and TRBJ1-6; 7 nucleotides line up with TRBD1. The CDR3 covers 17 residues. Germline-derived CDR1 and CDR2 are LGHNA and YNFKEQ. V dropped 7 bases and J dropped 2; count of bases not matched to a gene: 11. CDR3 loop: CASKGGEGATYNSPLHF. Here the CDR3 DNA reads TGTGCCAGCAAGGGAGGGGAGGGGGCTACCTATAATTCACCCCTCCACTTT.

With regard to this clone: Other DNA sequences within the sample encode an identical CDR3. The chain combines TRBV6-5 with TRBJ2-7; D remains ambiguous. The V gene lost 2 bases and the J gene lost 2 bases, with 7 bases spanning the gap. The CDR3 runs to 13 residues. CDR1 MNHEY and CDR2 SVGAGI come from the germline V gene. The CDR3 loop reads CASSYRQAYEQYF. The CDR3 region has the DNA TGTGCCAGCAGTTACAGGCAGGCCTACGAGCAGTACTTC.

A single count supports this clone. The chain recombines TRBV14 with TRBJ2-2, with TRBD2 as a possible D gene (5 bases). Germline CDR1 and CDR2: SGHDN and FVKESK. V lost 4 bases to trimming and J lost 4 bases, with 10 bases between them. This CDR3 has 14 amino acids. CDR3 in DNA: TGTGCCAGCAGCCCGGTTGGGAGCACCGGGGAGCTGTTTTTT. Its translation: CASSPVGSTGELFF.

The V and J genes are TRBV5-1 and TRBJ2-5, with D maybe TRBD1 (5 bases). Deletions cut 0 bases from V and 2 bases from J, with 8 bases between. Germline V CDR1 and CDR2: SGHRS, YFSETQ. The CDR3 consists of 14 residues. The CDR3 here is CASSLGQFQETQYF. The CDR3 DNA sequence: TGCGCCAGCAGCTTGGGACAGTTTCAAGAGACCCAGTACTTC.

J is TRBJ2-7 and V is TRBV6-5, with D maybe TRBD1 (6 bases). Trimming stripped 7 bases from V and 9 bases from J, with 13 bases between. The CDR3 runs 11 residues. Germline-derived CDR1 and CDR2 are MNHEY and SVGAGI. Here the CDR3 reads CASTRDMRQYF. Written as DNA, the CDR3 is TGTGCCAGCACCAGGGACATGAGGCAGTACTTC.

This clone was seen a few times. The gene calls are TRBV27 and TRBJ1-5; unclear D gene. V lost 0 bases and J lost 6, with 9 bases in between. The germline V gene has CDR1 MNHEY and CDR2 SMNVEV (reference sequence). The CDR3 is made up of 14 amino acids. The CDR3 loop is CASSLSSLLQPQHF. CDR3 DNA sequence: TGTGCCAGCAGTTTATCGTCCCTGCTTCAGCCCCAGCATTTT.

The rearrangement uses TRBV9 and TRBJ2-3; 8 nucleotides match TRBD1. V shed 0 bases, J shed 8 bases, and the junction held 5 bases outside the gene matches. Germline V gene lookup returns CDR1 SGDLS and CDR2 YYNGEE. This CDR3 contains 14 residues. As DNA, the CDR3 is TGTGCCAGCAGCGTAGTTCGAACAGGGGGTACGCAGTATTTT. This sequence encodes CASSVVRTGGTQYF.

Only a few counts were recorded for this clone. The chain is built from TRBV29-1 and TRBJ2-7, with 8 bases fitting TRBD1. Germline loops: CDR1 SQVTM, CDR2 ANQGSEA. The CDR3 is 12 residues long. Trimming cost V 8 bases and J 5 bases; bases outside gene matches: 8. The CDR3 is CSSRTGRHEQYF. Here the CDR3 DNA reads TGCAGCTCTCGGACAGGGAGGCACGAGCAGTACTTC.

This chain links TRBV19 with TRBJ2-5; 15 positions match TRBD2. V lost 3 bases to trimming and J lost 5 bases; unmatched junction nucleotides: 7. The germline V gene has CDR1 LNHDA and CDR2 SQIVND (reference sequence). This CDR3 region has 17 residues. CDR3 bases: TGTGCCAGTAGTATCGGGACTAGCGGGGGGACCGGGGAGACCCAGTACTTC. Amino acids: CASSIGTSGGTGETQYF.